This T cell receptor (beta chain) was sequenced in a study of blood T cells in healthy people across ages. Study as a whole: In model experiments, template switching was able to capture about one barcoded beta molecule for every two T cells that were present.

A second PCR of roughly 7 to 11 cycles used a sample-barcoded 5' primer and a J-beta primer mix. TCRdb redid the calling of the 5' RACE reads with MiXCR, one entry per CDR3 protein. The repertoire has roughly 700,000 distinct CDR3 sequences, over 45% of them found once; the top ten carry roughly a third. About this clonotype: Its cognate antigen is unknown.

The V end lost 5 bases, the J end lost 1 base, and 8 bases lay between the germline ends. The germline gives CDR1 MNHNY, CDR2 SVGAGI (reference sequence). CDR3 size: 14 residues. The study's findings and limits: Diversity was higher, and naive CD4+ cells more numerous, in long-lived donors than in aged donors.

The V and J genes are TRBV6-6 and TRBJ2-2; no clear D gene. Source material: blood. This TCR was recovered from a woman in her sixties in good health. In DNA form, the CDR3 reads TGTGCCAGCAGTAGCCCCCGGAACACCGGGGAGCTGTTTTTT. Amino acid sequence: CASSSPRNTGELFF.